This T cell receptor (beta chain) was captured in a study of blood T cell repertoires in COVID-19. Study details: COVID-19 samples, acute and convalescent, were from the United States, Italy and Spain. PBMCs, B-cell-depleted T cells, or T cells provided the cDNA or gDNA that made up the material.

The V end was cut by 1 base, the J end by 2 bases, with 14 bases between. There are 17 residues in the CDR3. Germline CDR1 reads KGHSH; CDR2 reads LQKENI. Original handling: From reference gene primer amplification, estimates of nucleated cell counts were derived. Profiled with immunoSEQ multiplex PCR; TCRdb holds only in-frame clones, not every one. The DNA gave D and trimming, while V, J and clone size come from that table. This sample has 120,000 to 150,000 clones, with more than 80% found just once. The chain combines TRBV18 with TRBJ2-2; D perhaps matches TRBD1 (5 bases). This TCR was sampled from a woman older than 75 with acute or convalescent COVID-19. Sequencing was performed on peripheral blood. This CDR3 reads CASSPRRARENTGELFF. For the CDR3, the DNA is TGTGCCAGCTCACCACGCAGGGCCAGGGAAAACACCGGGGAGCTGTTTTTT.